A selection of T cell receptor beta chains follows, all from one sample in a study of shared clonotypes between healthy human individuals. Clones were sequenced by immunoSEQ multiplex PCR, and TCRdb holds only the in-frame ones, with some missing. This table holds some 2.1 million clones, about 95% found once. The source material was naive CD4+ T cells sorted from blood. These receptors all stem from a man aged 18 to 35 in good health. The CDR3 runs from the conserved cysteine through the conserved F or W. A D gene is named only where the DNA matches it firmly. Size is omitted from some rows. Given values are once, few, many or a class for expanded clones.

cdr3_nt,cdr3_aa,v_call,d_call,cdr3_length,clone_size,j_call
TGCGCCAGCAGCCCATCCGTCGGACAGGGAAGGGAGACCCAGTACTTC,CASSPSVGQGRETQYF,TRBV4-1,TRBD1,16,once,TRBJ2-5
TGTGCCAGCCGGACCTTGCCGGTGGGGGGAAGAGGGTCACCCCTCCACTTT,CASRTLPVGGRGSPLHF,TRBV19,-,17,-,TRBJ1-6
TGCGCCAGCAGCTTGACAGGCGTCCTCGGTGGCTACACCTTC,CASSLTGVLGGYTF,TRBV5-1,-,14,-,TRBJ1-2
TGTGCCAGCAGCGTCCGGGACATCTCACAAGAGACCCAGTACTTC,CASSVRDISQETQYF,TRBV9,-,15,once,TRBJ2-5
TGTGCCAGCAATTCGGGGACAGACACCGGGGAGCTGTTTTTT,CASNSGTDTGELFF,TRBV2,TRBD1,14,-,TRBJ2-2
TGTGCCACCAGCAGAGACGGCAGGGGAGAGTATGGCTACACCTTC,CATSRDGRGEYGYTF,TRBV15,-,15,-,TRBJ1-2
TGTGCCAGCTCAGCAACAGGGGACGGAGGTGGCTACACCTTC,CASSATGDGGGYTF,TRBV18,TRBD1,14,-,TRBJ1-2
TGTGCCAGCAGTCCCCAGGGGTTCTATAGCAATCAGCCCCAGCATTTT,CASSPQGFYSNQPQHF,TRBV27,-,16,-,TRBJ1-5
TGTGCCAGCAGCGCGAGGACTGGGAATGAAAAACTGTTTTTT,CASSARTGNEKLFF,TRBV6-6,-,14,-,TRBJ1-4
TGTGCCAGCTCACCTCTAGCGGGTCAAAGCACAGATACGCAGTATTTT,CASSPLAGQSTDTQYF,TRBV18,TRBD2,16,-,TRBJ2-3
TGTGCCAGCAGCTTAGCGGGGAGGGGCTACGAGCAGTACTTC,CASSLAGRGYEQYF,TRBV7-9,TRBD2,14,-,TRBJ2-7
TGTGCCAGCAGCAGCTCCTTCGGAGATGAGAACACTGAAGCTTTCTTT,CASSSSFGDENTEAFF,TRBV27,-,16,once,TRBJ1-1
TGCGCCAGCAGTGACGGGGCAGCCCAAGAGACCCAGTACTTC,CASSDGAAQETQYF,TRBV10-1,-,14,-,TRBJ2-5
TGTGCCTGGAGTGGTGGGAGCTACGAGCAGTACTTC,CAWSGGSYEQYF,TRBV30,-,12,-,TRBJ2-7
TGTGCCAGCAGCTTTGGAGGGGACACCAACTACGAGCAGTACTTC,CASSFGGDTNYEQYF,TRBV11-2,-,15,once,TRBJ2-7
TGTGCCAGCAGTGAAATCGGGAGTTGGTACAATGAGCAGTTCTTC,CASSEIGSWYNEQFF,TRBV2,-,15,-,TRBJ2-1
TGTGCCATCAGTCCCTTACAAGTGGCTAGCGATGAGCAGTTCTTC,CAISPLQVASDEQFF,TRBV10-3,-,15,-,TRBJ2-1
TGTGCCAGCAGTGGGAGCTACGAGCAGTACTTC,CASSGSYEQYF,TRBV2,-,11,-,TRBJ2-7
TGTGCCATCAGTGAGATGGACAGGGGGCTCTATGGCTACACCTTC,CAISEMDRGLYGYTF,TRBV10-3,TRBD1,15,-,TRBJ1-2
TGTGCCAGCAGTACCCGGGGACAGTTTAATGAAAAACTGTTTTTT,CASSTRGQFNEKLFF,TRBV6-1,TRBD1,15,-,TRBJ1-4
TGTGCCTGGGGGGGGAGCACTGAAGCTTTCTTT,CAWGGSTEAFF,TRBV30,-,11,once,TRBJ1-1
TGTGCCTGGAGTGGGGAAAGAGACCGGGACAGGTCTCCCTACGAGCAGTACTTC,CAWSGERDRDRSPYEQYF,TRBV30,TRBD1,18,-,TRBJ2-7
TGTGCCAGCAGCCGTCAGGGAGCGGGGGAGTTCTTC,CASSRQGAGEFF,TRBV6-5,TRBD2,12,once,TRBJ2-1
TGTGCCACCACCGGGACAGGGGAGGAAAAACTGTTTTTT,CATTGTGEEKLFF,TRBV10-3,TRBD1,13,-,TRBJ1-4
TGCAGCGTGGAGGCGACAGGGCGTGTGGACTTC,CSVEATGRVDF,TRBV29-1,TRBD1,11,once,TRBJ2-7
TGCGCCAGCAGCTTGACCCTAGCGGAATCCTACGAGCAGTACTTC,CASSLTLAESYEQYF,TRBV5-1,TRBD2,15,-,TRBJ2-7
TGTGCCAGCAGTCTGGGAGGGCCGGGGAATCAGCCCCAGCATTTT,CASSLGGPGNQPQHF,TRBV27,-,15,few,TRBJ1-5
TGTGCCAGCAGCTTACAGGAGAATCAGCCCCAGCATTTT,CASSLQENQPQHF,TRBV7-9,-,13,-,TRBJ1-5
TGTGCCAGCTCACCTCCTACCACTACCCCCCTTGGCTACACCTTC,CASSPPTTTPLGYTF,TRBV18,-,15,-,TRBJ1-2
TGTGCCAGCAGTAGCCCGGGGGGGGCAAGGGAAAAACTGTTTTTT,CASSSPGGAREKLFF,TRBV6-1,-,15,once,TRBJ1-4
TGTGCCAGCAGCTTCGGGGCGGAGACCCAGTACTTC,CASSFGAETQYF,TRBV7-6,-,12,-,TRBJ2-5
TGTGCTAGCAGTCCTGGGCCGGACACCGGGGAGCTGTTTTTT,CASSPGPDTGELFF,TRBV7-7,-,14,-,TRBJ2-2
TGTGCCAGCAGCCCTGCCGACTCCTGGCGCACAGATACGCAGTATTTT,CASSPADSWRTDTQYF,TRBV7-2,-,16,-,TRBJ2-3
TGTGCCTGGAGTGTACGGGGCCGCACAGATACGCAGTATTTT,CAWSVRGRTDTQYF,TRBV30,-,14,-,TRBJ2-3
TGTGCCAGCAGCCCGTCCCGGACTAGCGGAACCAATGAGCAGTTCTTC,CASSPSRTSGTNEQFF,TRBV7-2,TRBD2,16,-,TRBJ2-1
TGTGCCATAGGGACAGGGACCGCTGAAGCTTTCTTT,CAIGTGTAEAFF,TRBV10-3,TRBD1,12,-,TRBJ1-1
TGCGCCAGCAGCTTGGAAGGCTATAGCAATCAGCCCCAGCATTTT,CASSLEGYSNQPQHF,TRBV5-1,-,15,-,TRBJ1-5
TGTGCCAGCAGCTTTACAGATACGCAGTATTTT,CASSFTDTQYF,TRBV5-4,-,11,few,TRBJ2-3
TGTGCCAGCTCCCCTTCCGAGGTTGGAAACACCATATATTTT,CASSPSEVGNTIYF,TRBV18,-,14,once,TRBJ1-3
TGTGCCATCCACCAGGGAAATCGCTCACCCCTCCACTTT,CAIHQGNRSPLHF,TRBV10-3,-,13,once,TRBJ1-6
TGCAGCGTCGTCGGACGGGAAAGCTCCTACGAGCAGTACTTC,CSVVGRESSYEQYF,TRBV29-1,-,14,-,TRBJ2-7
TGTGCCAGCAGTTCTCCCGCTCCGGGACCTTATGGCTACACCTTC,CASSSPAPGPYGYTF,TRBV28,-,15,-,TRBJ1-2
TGTGCCAGCAGTGAAGGACTAGCGGGGACAGATACGCAGTATTTT,CASSEGLAGTDTQYF,TRBV6-1,TRBD2,15,-,TRBJ2-3
TGTGCCAGCAGCGCGAGGACAGGGGGCGGGTACGAGCAGTACTTC,CASSARTGGGYEQYF,TRBV11-2,TRBD1,15,-,TRBJ2-7
TGCGCCAGCAGCCCGGACGGGGGCCGGGGCGGGGAGCTGTTTTTT,CASSPDGGRGGELFF,TRBV5-1,-,15,-,TRBJ2-2
TGTTCTGGGGAAGAGGGGGCAACAGATACGCAGTATTTT,CSGEEGATDTQYF,TRBV30,TRBD1,13,-,TRBJ2-3
TGTGCCAGCAGCTTAGGCACAGATACGCAGTATTTT,CASSLGTDTQYF,TRBV7-9,-,12,-,TRBJ2-3
TGCGCCAGCAGCCATTACAGGGGTGAAAAACTGTTTTTT,CASSHYRGEKLFF,TRBV4-3,TRBD1,13,-,TRBJ1-4
TGTGCCAGCAGCTTACCGGGGGGGTGGAATTCACCCCTCCACTTT,CASSLPGGWNSPLHF,TRBV14,-,15,-,TRBJ1-6
TGTGCCAGCAGTTCAGGGGGTGCCTCTGGAAACACCATATATTTT,CASSSGGASGNTIYF,TRBV6-1,TRBD1,15,once,TRBJ1-3
TGTGCCAGCAGTTCCCACTTAGTCAGGGCGGGGGAGAGGCGGGGATACGAGCAGTACTTC,CASSSHLVRAGERRGYEQYF,TRBV7-8,TRBD2,20,-,TRBJ2-7